These 10 T cell receptor beta chains share one sample of origin, sequenced in a study of graft-versus-host responses after intestinal transplantation. This table comes from immunoSEQ multiplex PCR, and its TCRdb copy is limited to in-frame clones, with some not included. The sample records some 140,000 clones, around 90% being singletons. These receptors have no identified antigens. The source material was unstimulated CD4+ T cells sorted from spleen or lymph node cells, sampled before intestinal transplant. Source of these receptors: a human donor who received an intestinal transplant.

The CDR3 protein is CATQELNYGYTF. The DNA of the CDR3 is TGTGCCACACAGGAATTAAACTATGGCTACACCTTC. The chain carries TRBV7-9 and TRBJ1-2, with D perhaps matching TRBD1 (5 bases). The germline V and J ends were trimmed by 10 bases and 2 bases, with 11 bases remaining between them. This CDR3 is built from 12 residues. Germline V gene lookup returns CDR1 SEHNR and CDR2 FQNEAQ (reference sequence).

The chain couples TRBV11-2 to TRBJ2-5; the D gene is possibly TRBD1 (5 bases). Germline-derived CDR1 and CDR2 are SGHAT and FQNNGV. Between the trimmed V and J ends, which lost 5 bases and 1 base, there was a span of 17 bases. The CDR3 is made up of 16 amino acids. CDR3 sequence: CASSPRAGKVQETQYF. CDR3 nucleotide sequence: TGTGCCAGCAGCCCACGGGCAGGGAAGGTCCAAGAGACCCAGTACTTC.

J is TRBJ2-4 and V is TRBV5-1, with 8 positions matching TRBD1. Germline CDR1 SGHRS, CDR2 YFSETQ. V lost 4 bases to trimming and J lost 5 bases; unmatched junction nucleotides: 2. CDR3 length equals 13 residues. The CDR3 sequence: CASSKDRENIQYF. CDR3 coding DNA: TGCGCCAGCAGCAAGGACAGGGAAAACATTCAGTACTTC.

This clone was observed a single time. The V call is TRBV2, the J call TRBJ2-7; 7 nucleotides line up with TRBD2. V was clipped by 6 bases and J by 5 bases; unmatched bases: 10. CDR3 length: 14 amino acids. From germline, CDR1 is SNHLY and CDR2 FYNNEI. The CDR3 loop reads CASSRGRAADEQYF. As DNA, the CDR3 is TGTGCCAGCAGCCGGGGGAGGGCCGCCGACGAGCAGTACTTC.

The chain joins TRBV5-6 to TRBJ1-2; 8 bases fit TRBD1. This CDR3 has 13 amino acids. Germline V gene data show CDR1 as SGHDT and CDR2 as YYEEEE. After removal of 3 bases from V and 8 bases from J, the junction contained 6 bases not matched to a gene. CDR3 protein: CASSSGQGSGYTF. The CDR3, as DNA: TGTGCCAGCAGCTCAGGACAGGGTTCAGGCTACACCTTC.

The gene calls are TRBV28 and TRBJ1-6; the D gene is possibly TRBD1 (6 bases). Trimming left V 1 base short and J 1 base short, with 14 bases between. The length of the CDR3 is 18 residues. Germline V gives CDR1 MDHEN, CDR2 SYDVKM. This chain's CDR3 is CASSLFRTGTSYNSPLHF. The DNA of the CDR3 is TGTGCCAGCAGTTTATTTAGAACAGGGACGTCCTATAATTCACCCCTCCACTTT.

V is TRBV29-1 and J is TRBJ1-2; perhaps TRBD1 as D (5 bases). The V gene's germline CDR1 is SQVTM and CDR2 ANQGSEA. V lost 5 bases, J lost 1 base, and 14 bases lay in between. This CDR3 comprises 14 residues. CDR3 sequence (DNA): TGCAGCGTTCTCGAACCGCAGGGTAACTATGGCTACACCTTC. Protein product: CSVLEPQGNYGYTF. Full variable domain (missing parts from reference TRBV29-1 and TRBJ1-2): SAVISQKPSRDICQRGTSLTIQCQVDSQVTMMFWYRQQPGQSLTLIATANQGSEATYESGFVIDKFPISRPNLTFSTLTVSNMSPEDSSIYLCSVLEPQGNYGYTFGSGTRLTVV.

The chain links TRBV28 to TRBJ1-1; the match to TRBD1 covers 8 bases. Germline trimming cut 6 bases from V and 1 base from J; bases unmatched to any gene: 7. From germline, CDR1 is MDHEN and CDR2 SYDVKM. The CDR3 runs 15 residues. The CDR3: CASSSLQGGNTEAFF. DNA of the CDR3: TGTGCCAGCAGCTCGTTACAGGGGGGGAACACTGAAGCTTTCTTT.

J is TRBJ1-5 and V is TRBV28, with 7 bases identical to TRBD1. With V trimmed by 6 bases and J by 6 bases, 8 bases remained unmatched. CDR1 and CDR2 (germline): MDHEN, SYDVKM. There are 14 residues in the CDR3. CDR3 bases: TGTGCCAGCAGACCAGACAGGGTGGGTCAGCCCCAGCATTTT. It specifies CASRPDRVGQPQHF.

This sequence joins TRBV7-2 and TRBJ2-1; TRBD2 aligns across 8 bases. Trimming at V came to 7 bases and at J to 1 base, leaving 9 bases not matched to a gene. Germline CDR1 is SGHTA and CDR2 is FQGNSA. This CDR3 comprises 16 residues. CDR3 residues: CASTLVGGRSYNEQFF. For the CDR3, the DNA is TGTGCCAGCACCCTAGTCGGCGGGAGGTCCTACAATGAGCAGTTCTTC.